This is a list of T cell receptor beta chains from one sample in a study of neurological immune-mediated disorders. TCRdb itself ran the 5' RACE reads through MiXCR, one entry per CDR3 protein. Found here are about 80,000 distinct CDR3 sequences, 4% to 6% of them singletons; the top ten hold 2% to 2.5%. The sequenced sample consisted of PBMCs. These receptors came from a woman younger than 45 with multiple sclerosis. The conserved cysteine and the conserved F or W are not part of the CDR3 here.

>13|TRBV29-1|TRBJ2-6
SVLRGEDGANVLT
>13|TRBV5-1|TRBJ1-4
ASSLAATTNEKLF
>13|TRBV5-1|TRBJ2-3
ASSLVPTRPDTQY
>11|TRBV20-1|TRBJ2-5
SARDFRQETQY
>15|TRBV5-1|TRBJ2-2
ASSLLGRGRGTGELF
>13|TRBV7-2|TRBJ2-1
ASSLEGLAGAEQF
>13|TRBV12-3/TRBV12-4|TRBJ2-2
ASSAGTVNTGELF
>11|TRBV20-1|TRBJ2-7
SASPGQDYEQY
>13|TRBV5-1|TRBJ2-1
ASSFTSGRYNEQF
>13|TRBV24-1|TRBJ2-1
ATRSSGGAGNEQF
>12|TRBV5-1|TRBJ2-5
ASSLMDREETQY
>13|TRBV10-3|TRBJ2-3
AISRGGPNTDTQY
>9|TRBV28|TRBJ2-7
ASSLTYEQY
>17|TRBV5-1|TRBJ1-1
ASSLISLGRAGLNTEAF
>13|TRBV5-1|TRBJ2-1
ASSLGTGDANEQF
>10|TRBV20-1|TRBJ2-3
SAERGVDTQY
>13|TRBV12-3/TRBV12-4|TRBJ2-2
ASSAYRGFTGELF
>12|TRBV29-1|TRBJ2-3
SARRDRGLDTQY
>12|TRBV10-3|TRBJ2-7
AISEQQGFHEQY
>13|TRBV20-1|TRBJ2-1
SARAHRGSYNEQF
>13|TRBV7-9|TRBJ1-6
ASSLGRGTDSPLH
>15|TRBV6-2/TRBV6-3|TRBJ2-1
ASSYRAGGPKDNEQF
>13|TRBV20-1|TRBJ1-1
SAYDQVRGLTEAF
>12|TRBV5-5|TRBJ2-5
ASSLEAGRETQY
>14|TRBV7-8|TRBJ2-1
ASSPAGTSGRTEQF
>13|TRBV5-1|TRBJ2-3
ASSQTREGRDTQY
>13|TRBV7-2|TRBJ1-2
ASSLARQLERGYT
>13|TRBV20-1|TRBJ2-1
SAISLAGGYNEQF
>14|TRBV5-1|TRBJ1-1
ASSLGDRGRGTEAF
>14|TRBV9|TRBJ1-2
ASSGTGQGKNYGYT
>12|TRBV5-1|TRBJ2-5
ASSLGTQEETQY
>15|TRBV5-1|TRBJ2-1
ASSLREIGQGRNEQF
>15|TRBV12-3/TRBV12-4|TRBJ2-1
ASSLDPGGLVHNEQF
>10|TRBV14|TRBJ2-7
ASSLNLVEQY
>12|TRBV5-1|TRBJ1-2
ASSSDGKNYGYT